The clone carrying this T cell receptor beta chain was seen only a few times. The sample comes from a study of cytomegalovirus exposure and HLA in healthy donors. Study background: Within an early data release were about 80 million unique TCRs drawn from HLA-typed donors.

CDR1 is SGHAT, CDR2 FQNNGV, per germline. Trimming removed 5 bases at V and 6 bases at J, with 16 bases between. The length of the CDR3 is 14 residues. The primer mix had 60 Vbeta and 13 Jbeta primers. Clones were read by immunoSEQ multiplex PCR, and TCRdb kept only the in-frame ones, dropping some. The data show about 160,000 clones, with roughly 72% seen just once and about 1.6% held by the top ten. V is TRBV11-2 and J is TRBJ1-1, with D tentatively TRBD1 (6 bases). The sample was PBMCs. The TCR comes from a man aged 35 to 55 in good health and CMV-seronegative. The CDR3, as DNA: TGTGCCAGCAGCCAAATACAGGGAGGGCCTGAAGCTTTCTTT. Residues: CASSQIQGGPEAFF. The full variable domain, rest sourced from reference TRBV11-2 and TRBJ1-1, is EAGVAQSPRYKIIEKRQSVAFWCNPISGHATLYWYQQILGQGPKLLIQFQNNGVVDDSQLPKDRFSAERLKGVDSTLKIQPAKLEDSAVYLCASSQIQGGPEAFFGQGTRLTVV.